A single sample gave rise to the 8 T cell receptor beta chains below, sequenced in a study of blood T cell repertoires in COVID-19. TCRdb's copy holds only in-frame clones and misses some; the assay was immunoSEQ multiplex PCR. The data show about 81,000 clones, around 89% seen once. The source material was peripheral blood. These receptors all stem from a man between 65 and 85 years old with active or convalescent COVID-19.

V and J are TRBV27 and TRBJ2-7, with D tentatively TRBD2 (5 bases). The V end lost 7 bases, the J end lost 5 bases, and 9 bases lay between the germline ends. CDR1 and CDR2 from the germline V gene are MNHEY and SMNVEV (reference sequence). CDR3 length: 11 residues. This chain's CDR3 is CASTTGDEQYF. CDR3 nucleotide sequence: TGTGCCAGCACCACCGGGGACGAGCAGTACTTC.

CDR3 in DNA: TGTGCCAGCAGCCCCTCTCGCGGGGCCCGGGTGGAAAAACTGTTTTTT. It translates to CASSPSRGARVEKLFF. V is TRBV7-6 and J is TRBJ1-4; D perhaps matches TRBD1 (5 bases). The CDR3 sequence is 16 residues long. CDR1 is SGHVS and CDR2 is FNYEAQ in the germline V gene. V lost 5 bases to trimming and J lost 8 bases, with 21 bases between them.

The chain is built from TRBV9 and TRBJ2-7; D remains ambiguous. The germline V gene has CDR1 SGDLS and CDR2 YYNGEE. V lost 0 bases and J lost 2, with 12 bases in between. CDR3 length: 15 amino acids. The CDR3 loop reads CASSVAVHTAYEQYF. The CDR3 region has the DNA TGTGCCAGCAGCGTAGCGGTGCATACAGCCTACGAGCAGTACTTC.

J is TRBJ1-2 and V is TRBV4-1, with no clear D. CDR1 and CDR2 from the germline V gene are MGHRA and YSYEKL. The CDR3 contains 14 residues. Trimming cost V 4 bases and J 4 bases, with 13 bases left between them. For the CDR3, the DNA is TGCGCCAGCAGCCCGATCGGAGGGAGCTATGGCTACACCTTC. Encoded protein: CASSPIGGSYGYTF.

The chain recombines TRBV15 with TRBJ1-4, with D perhaps matching TRBD1 (5 bases). This CDR3 has 16 residues. Trimming removed 3 bases from V and 0 bases from J, with 11 bases in between. CDR1 is LNHNV and CDR2 is YYDKDF in the germline V gene (reference sequence). The CDR3 sequence is CATSRGDSATNEKLFF. The DNA for the CDR3 is TGTGCCACCAGCAGGGGCGACAGTGCAACTAATGAAAAACTGTTTTTT.

V usage is TRBV14 and J usage is TRBJ2-3, with TRBD2 as a possible D gene (6 bases). V was shortened by 3 bases and J by 2 bases, with 15 bases between the two germline ends. The germline gives CDR1 SGHDN, CDR2 FVKESK. The CDR3 loop spans 16 amino acids. This CDR3 reads CASSHFGGDSTDTQYF. The CDR3 region has the DNA TGTGCCAGCAGCCATTTCGGGGGAGATTCCACAGATACGCAGTATTTT.

The chain carries TRBV14 and TRBJ1-5, with TRBD1 identical over 11 bases. CDR3 size: 21 residues. Germline loops: CDR1 SGHDN, CDR2 FVKESK. The junction had 16 bases not matched to a gene; V was cut back by 1 base and J by 2 bases. The CDR3 sequence is CASSQVIEDRGRRFGNQPQHF. The CDR3 DNA follows: TGTGCCAGCAGCCAAGTTATTGAGGACAGGGGGCGTCGGTTTGGCAATCAGCCCCAGCATTTT.

A note on this clone: One end of the junction varies from germline; a read error may be responsible. J is TRBJ1-2 and V is TRBV5-5; tentative D call: TRBD1 (5 bases). Per the germline V gene, CDR1 is SGHKS and CDR2 is YYEKEE (reference sequence). The CDR3 has 13 amino acids. CDR3 residues: CASSLDNGIGTPF. CDR3 DNA: TGTGCCAGCAGCTTGGATAATGGGATAGGGACTCCCTTC.